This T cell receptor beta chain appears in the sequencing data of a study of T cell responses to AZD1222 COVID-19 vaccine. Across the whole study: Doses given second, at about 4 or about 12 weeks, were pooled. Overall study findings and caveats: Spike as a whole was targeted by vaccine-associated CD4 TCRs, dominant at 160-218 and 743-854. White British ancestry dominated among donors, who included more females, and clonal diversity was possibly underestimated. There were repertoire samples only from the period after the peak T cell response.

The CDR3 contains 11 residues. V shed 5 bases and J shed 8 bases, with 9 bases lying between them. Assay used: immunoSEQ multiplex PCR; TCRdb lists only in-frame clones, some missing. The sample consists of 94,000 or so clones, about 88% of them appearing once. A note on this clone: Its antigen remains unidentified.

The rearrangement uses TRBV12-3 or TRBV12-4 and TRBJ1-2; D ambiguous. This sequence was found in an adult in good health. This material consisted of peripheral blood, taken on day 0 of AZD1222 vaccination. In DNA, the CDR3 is TGTGCCAGCAGTAACCAGTGGGGCTACACCTTC. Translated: CASSNQWGYTF.